What follows is one TCR beta chain and its context. Constant-region reverse primers amplified full-length variable regions, followed by semi-nested Nested Universal Primer A PCR. TCRdb re-derived calls from the 5' RACE reads in MiXCR, one entry per CDR3 protein. Of 50,000 to 65,000 distinct CDR3 sequences listed, around 28% are singletons. V shed 4 bases and J shed 6 bases, with 16 bases lying between them. The CDR3 is 15 amino acids. Looked up from germline, CDR1 is MDHEN and CDR2 is SYDVKM. CD4+CD45RO+CD25- cells were isolated as memory CD4+ T cells. The sample was tumor-infiltrating memory CD4+ T cells sorted from the breast tumor. Subset here: memory CD4+ T cells, CD4+CD45RO+CD25-. The receptor was isolated from a female donor with breast cancer. The chain links TRBV28 to TRBJ1-5, with D possibly TRBD1 on 6 matching bases. The CDR3 nucleotides are TGTGCCAGCAGTTCCGCCCTTGCAGGGGCTCAGCCCCAGCATTTT. Residues: CASSSALAGAQPQHF.